What follows describes a single T cell receptor beta chain. Its target is unknown. The time point was: patch test 3, about 24 weeks after DPC sensitization. Treatment described: therapeutic diphenylcyclopropenone sensitization with weekly scalp DPC. These data originate in a study of human T cells and chemical hapten exposure. Notes on the study in general: Positive correlation was observed between PT1 expanded TCR counts and patch test score. No shift was seen in TCRs above 1 in 1000 frequency with DPC sensitization.

For the library, individual cDNA molecules each received unique molecular identifiers. TCRdb redid the calling of the RACE reads with MiXCR, one entry per CDR3 protein. The table shows some 52,000 distinct CDR3 sequences, with roughly a tenth occurring only once. The sample here was whole blood, taken in connection with sensitization to the hapten diphenylcyclopropenone (DPC). The receptor's source is a woman between 40 and 55 years old with alopecia areata. Some clones in this sample may be carry-over from other donors' samples.

The CDR3 DNA reads as TGTGCCAGCAGTGACAACTCTGGGGCCAACGTCCTGACTTTC. Translating it yields CASSDNSGANVLTF. V usage is TRBV6-4 and J usage is TRBJ2-6; D not resolved. This CDR3 comprises 14 residues. V was clipped by 2 bases and J by 0 bases, with 2 bases between them. Germline lookup yields CDR1 MRHNA and CDR2 SNTAGT.